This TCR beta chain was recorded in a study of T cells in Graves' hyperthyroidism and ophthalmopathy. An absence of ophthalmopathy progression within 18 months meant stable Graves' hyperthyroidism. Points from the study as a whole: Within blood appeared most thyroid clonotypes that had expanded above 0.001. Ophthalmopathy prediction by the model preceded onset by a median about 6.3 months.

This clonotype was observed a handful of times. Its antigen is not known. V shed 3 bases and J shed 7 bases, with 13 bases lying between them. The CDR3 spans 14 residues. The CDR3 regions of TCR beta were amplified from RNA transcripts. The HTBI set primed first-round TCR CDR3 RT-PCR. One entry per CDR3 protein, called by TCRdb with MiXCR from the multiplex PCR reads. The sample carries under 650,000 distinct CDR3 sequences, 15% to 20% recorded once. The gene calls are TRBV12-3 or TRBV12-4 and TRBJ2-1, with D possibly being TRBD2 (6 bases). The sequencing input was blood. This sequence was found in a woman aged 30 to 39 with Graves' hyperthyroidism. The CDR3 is CASSFPPGVNEQFF. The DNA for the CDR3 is TGTGCCAGCAGTTTCCCCCCGGGGGTTAATGAGCAGTTCTTC.